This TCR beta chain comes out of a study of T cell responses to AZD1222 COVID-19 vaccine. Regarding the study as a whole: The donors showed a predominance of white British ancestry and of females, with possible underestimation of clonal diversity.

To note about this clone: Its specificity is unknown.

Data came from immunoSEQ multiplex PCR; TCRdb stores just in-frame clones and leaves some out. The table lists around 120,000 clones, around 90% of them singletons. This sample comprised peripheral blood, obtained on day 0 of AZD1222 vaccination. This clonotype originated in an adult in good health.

In nucleotides, the CDR3 is TGTGCCAGCAGTTTAGCCCGGTCAGAGACCCAGTACTTC. Translation gives CASSLARSETQYF. The chain recombines TRBV12-3 or TRBV12-4 with TRBJ2-5; unclear D gene. Trimming shortened V by 0 bases and J by 4 bases, and 6 bases separated the two germline ends. The CDR3 runs to 13 residues.